This T cell receptor beta chain was recovered during a study of OX40 agonist ivuxolimab in advanced cancers. Whole-study context: Mean age 60 years, range roughly 23 to 79; approximately 80% male. The eligibility criteria allowed prior anti-PD-1, anti-PD-L1 or anti-CTLA-4 therapy, and approximately 38% had some.

CDR1 MDHEN and CDR2 SYDVKM come from the germline V gene. This CDR3 is 13 amino acids long. Trimming at V came to 2 bases and at J to 11 bases, leaving 8 bases not matched to a gene. Produced via immunoSEQ multiplex PCR; TCRdb's table is partial and in-frame only. Among about 45,000 clones listed, roughly 80% were seen once. The sequencing used CD4+ or CD8+ T cells sorted from blood, collected in a trial of the OX40 agonist ivuxolimab. This TCR derives from an adult with an advanced solid tumor such as melanoma, head and neck, liver or kidney cancer. This chain uses TRBV28 with TRBJ1-1, with TRBD1 matching 7 bases. CDR3 region: CASSLGGRGLAFF. For the CDR3, the DNA is TGTGCCAGCAGTTTAGGTGGCAGGGGGTTGGCTTTCTTT.